This TCR beta chain was observed in a study of T cell responses to AZD1222 COVID-19 vaccine. Clones were sequenced by immunoSEQ multiplex PCR, and TCRdb holds only the in-frame ones, with some missing. The sample shows more than 50,000 clones, approximately 80% of them seen only once. This CDR3 is built from 16 residues. The germline V gene encodes CDR1 KGHDR and CDR2 SFDVKD. J gave up 5 bases and V 4 bases, and 5 bases lay outside the gene matches. The source was peripheral blood, collected on day 0 of AZD1222 vaccination. This TCR was sampled from an adult in good health. The chain is built from TRBV24-1 and TRBJ2-2; 11 bases agree with TRBD2. CDR3 nucleotides: TGTGCCACCAGTGACGATGGGACTAGCGGTACCGGGGAGCTGTTTTTT. It encodes CATSDDGTSGTGELFF.